This paragraph covers one T cell receptor (beta chain) sequence. Here immunoSEQ multiplex PCR was the method, and the copy in TCRdb shows in-frame clones only, minus some. This table has 75,000 to 100,000 clones, approximately 86% appearing once. These data originate in a study of control samples from healthy donors and cancer patients. Germline V lookup: CDR1 SQVTM, CDR2 ANQGSEA. Trimming cost V 3 bases and J 2 bases, with 9 bases left between them. This CDR3 is built from 13 residues. Sequencing was performed on blood. The chain employs TRBV29-1 and TRBJ2-3; no firm D call. This clonotype was obtained from a woman aged 50 to 65 in good health. CDR3 sequence reads: CSVEAGPTDTQYF. CDR3 sequence (DNA): TGCAGCGTTGAGGCAGGACCCACAGATACGCAGTATTTT.